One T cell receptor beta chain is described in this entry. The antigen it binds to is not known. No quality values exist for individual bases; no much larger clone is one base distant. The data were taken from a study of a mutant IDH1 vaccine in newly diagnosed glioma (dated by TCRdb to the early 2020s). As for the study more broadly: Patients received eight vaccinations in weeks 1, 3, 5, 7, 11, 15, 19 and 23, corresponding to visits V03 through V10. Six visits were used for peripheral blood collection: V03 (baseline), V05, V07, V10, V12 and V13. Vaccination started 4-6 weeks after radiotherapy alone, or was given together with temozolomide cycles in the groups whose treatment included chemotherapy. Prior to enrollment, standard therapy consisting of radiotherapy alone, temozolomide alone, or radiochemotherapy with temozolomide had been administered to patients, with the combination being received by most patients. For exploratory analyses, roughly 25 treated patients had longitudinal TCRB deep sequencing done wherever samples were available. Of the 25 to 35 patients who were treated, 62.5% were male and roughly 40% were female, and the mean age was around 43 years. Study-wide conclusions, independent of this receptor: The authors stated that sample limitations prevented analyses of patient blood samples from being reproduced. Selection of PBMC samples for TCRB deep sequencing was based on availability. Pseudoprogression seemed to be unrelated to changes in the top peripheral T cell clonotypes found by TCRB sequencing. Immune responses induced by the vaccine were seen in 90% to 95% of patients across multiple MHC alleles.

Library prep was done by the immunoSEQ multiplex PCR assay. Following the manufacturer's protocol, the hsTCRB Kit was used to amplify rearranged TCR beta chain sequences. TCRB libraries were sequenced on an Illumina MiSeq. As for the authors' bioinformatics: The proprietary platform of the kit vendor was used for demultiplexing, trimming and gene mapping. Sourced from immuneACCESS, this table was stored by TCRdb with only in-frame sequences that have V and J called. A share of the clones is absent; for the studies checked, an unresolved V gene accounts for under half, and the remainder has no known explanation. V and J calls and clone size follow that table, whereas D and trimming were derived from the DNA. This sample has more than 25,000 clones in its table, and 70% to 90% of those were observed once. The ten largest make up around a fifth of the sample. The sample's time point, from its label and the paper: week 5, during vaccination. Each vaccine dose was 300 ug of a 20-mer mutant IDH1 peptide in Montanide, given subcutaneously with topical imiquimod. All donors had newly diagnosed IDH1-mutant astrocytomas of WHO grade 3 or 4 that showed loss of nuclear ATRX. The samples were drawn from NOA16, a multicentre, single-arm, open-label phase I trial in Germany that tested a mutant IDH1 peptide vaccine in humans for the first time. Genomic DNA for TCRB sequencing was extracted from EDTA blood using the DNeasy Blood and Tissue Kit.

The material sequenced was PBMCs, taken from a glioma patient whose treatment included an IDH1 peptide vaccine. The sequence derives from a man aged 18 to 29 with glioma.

The sequenced DNA: TGTGCCAGTAGTCCCGAGGGGGGACCCCAGCATTTT. It translates as CASSPEGGPQHF. The chain links TRBV19 with TRBJ1-5, and perhaps TRBD1 as D gene, on 6 matching bases. In the germline V gene (reference sequence), CDR1 corresponds to LNHDA and CDR2 to SQIVND. Reading from cysteine to phenylalanine, the CDR3 counts 12 amino acids. The read is trimmed to its CDR3 DNA, 36 bases read in frame from base 1. V lost 5 bases and J lost 10 bases; the stretch between them is 12 bases long. Full variable domain (CDR3 extended with the reference TRBV19 and TRBJ1-5 proteins): DGGITQSPKYLFRKEGQNVTLSCEQNLNHDAMYWYRQDPGQGLRLIYYSQIVNDFQKGDIAEGYSVSREKKESFPLTVTSAQKNPTAFYLCASSPEGGPQHFGDGTRLSIL.